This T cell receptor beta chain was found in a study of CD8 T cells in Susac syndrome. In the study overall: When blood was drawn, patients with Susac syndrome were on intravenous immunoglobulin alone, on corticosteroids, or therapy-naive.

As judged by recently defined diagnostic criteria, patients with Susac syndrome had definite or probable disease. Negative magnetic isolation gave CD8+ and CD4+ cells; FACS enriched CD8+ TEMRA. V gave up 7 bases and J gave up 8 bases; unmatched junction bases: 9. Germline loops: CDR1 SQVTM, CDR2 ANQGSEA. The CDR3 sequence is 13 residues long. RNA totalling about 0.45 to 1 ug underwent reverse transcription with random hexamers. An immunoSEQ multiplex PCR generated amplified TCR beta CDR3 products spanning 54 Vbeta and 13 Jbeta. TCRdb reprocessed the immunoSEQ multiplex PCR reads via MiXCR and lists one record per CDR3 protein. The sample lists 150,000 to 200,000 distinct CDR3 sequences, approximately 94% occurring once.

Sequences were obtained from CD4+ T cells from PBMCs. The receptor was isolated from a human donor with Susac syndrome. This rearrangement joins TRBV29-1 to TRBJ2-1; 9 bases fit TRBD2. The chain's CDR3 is CSASGGKRDEQFF. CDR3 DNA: TGCAGCGCAAGCGGGGGGAAGAGAGATGAGCAGTTCTTC.